Sequencing of this TCR beta chain was carried out in a study of PD-1 blockade in classical Hodgkin lymphoma. Regarding the study as a whole: Repertoire difference causes, possibly disease activity or prior therapy, remain undefined. Individuals who commenced nivolumab within less than 1 year of ASCT were excluded.

The CDR3 contains 16 residues. Trimming cost V 10 bases and J 9 bases; bases outside gene matches: 21. The germline V gene has CDR1 SNHLY and CDR2 FYNNEI. For this clone: Its antigen is undetermined.

Profiled with immunoSEQ multiplex PCR; TCRdb holds only in-frame clones, not every one. This sample has under 5,500 clones; around two thirds occur once, and the top ten carry about two fifths. Each patient's relapse followed autologous stem cell transplantation, and brentuximab vedotin exposure varied. Complete response, partial response or progressive disease was each patient's best response. The sequences come from peripheral blood mononuclear cells (PBMCs), collected at baseline. This receptor was taken from a human donor with classical Hodgkin lymphoma. This chain uses TRBV2 with TRBJ2-1; 7 bases agree with TRBD2. This CDR3 is CAIVPGTLRPGGEQFF. The CDR3 DNA reads as TGTGCCATCGTTCCCGGGACTCTTAGGCCGGGGGGTGAGCAGTTCTTC.